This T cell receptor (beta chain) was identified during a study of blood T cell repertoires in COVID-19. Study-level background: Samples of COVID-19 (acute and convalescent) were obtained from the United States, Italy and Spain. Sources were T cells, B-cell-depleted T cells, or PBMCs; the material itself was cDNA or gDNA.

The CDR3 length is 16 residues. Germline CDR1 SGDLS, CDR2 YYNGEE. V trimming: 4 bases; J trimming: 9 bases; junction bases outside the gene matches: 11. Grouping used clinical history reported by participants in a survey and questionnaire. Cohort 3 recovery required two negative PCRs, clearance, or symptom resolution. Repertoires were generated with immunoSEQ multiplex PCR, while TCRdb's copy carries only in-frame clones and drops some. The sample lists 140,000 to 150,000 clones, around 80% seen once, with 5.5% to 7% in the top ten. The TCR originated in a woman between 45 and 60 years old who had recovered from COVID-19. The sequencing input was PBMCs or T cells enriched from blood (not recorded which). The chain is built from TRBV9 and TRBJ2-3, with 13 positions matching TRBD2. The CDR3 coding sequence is TGTGCCAGCAGCCCTGGGACTAGCGGGGCATCCGTAACGCAGTATTTT. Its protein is CASSPGTSGASVTQYF.